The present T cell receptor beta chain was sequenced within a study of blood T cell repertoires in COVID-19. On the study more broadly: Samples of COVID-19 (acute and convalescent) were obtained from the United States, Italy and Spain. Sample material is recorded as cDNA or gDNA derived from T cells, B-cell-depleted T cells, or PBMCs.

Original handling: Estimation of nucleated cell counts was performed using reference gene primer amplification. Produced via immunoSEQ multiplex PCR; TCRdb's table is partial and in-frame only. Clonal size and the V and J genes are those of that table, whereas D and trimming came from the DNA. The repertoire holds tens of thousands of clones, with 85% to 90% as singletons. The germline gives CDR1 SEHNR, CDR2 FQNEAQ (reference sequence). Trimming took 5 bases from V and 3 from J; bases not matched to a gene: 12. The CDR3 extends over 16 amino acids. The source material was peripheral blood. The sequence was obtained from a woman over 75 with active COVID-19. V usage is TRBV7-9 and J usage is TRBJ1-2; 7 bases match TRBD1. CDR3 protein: CASSVGTAGSDYGYTF. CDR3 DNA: TGTGCCAGCAGCGTCGGGACAGCGGGTAGCGACTATGGCTACACCTTC.